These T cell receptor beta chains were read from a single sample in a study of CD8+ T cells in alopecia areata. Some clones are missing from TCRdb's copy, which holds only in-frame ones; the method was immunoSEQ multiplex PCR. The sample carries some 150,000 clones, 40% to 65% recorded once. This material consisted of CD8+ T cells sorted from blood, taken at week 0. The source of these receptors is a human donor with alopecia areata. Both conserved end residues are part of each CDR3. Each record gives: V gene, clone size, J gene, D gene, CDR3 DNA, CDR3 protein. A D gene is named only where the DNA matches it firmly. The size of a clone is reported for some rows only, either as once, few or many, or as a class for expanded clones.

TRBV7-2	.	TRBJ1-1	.	TGTGCCAGCAGCTTAGTATCTCGGGGGAACACTGAAGCTTTCTTT	CASSLVSRGNTEAFF
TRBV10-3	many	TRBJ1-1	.	TGTGCCTCGGGCGGGGGGCTCGGCACTGAAGCTTTCTTT	CASGGGLGTEAFF
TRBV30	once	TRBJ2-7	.	TGTGCCTGGAGTCCCTTTACGGGGGACGAGCAGTACTTC	CAWSPFTGDEQYF
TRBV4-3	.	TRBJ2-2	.	TGCGCCAGCAGCCAAGATCATCCTGGATCCGGGGAGCTGTTTTTT	CASSQDHPGSGELFF
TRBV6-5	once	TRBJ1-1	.	TGTGCCAGCAGTTATGGACCGAACACTGAAGCTTTCTTT	CASSYGPNTEAFF
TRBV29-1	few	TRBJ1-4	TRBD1	TGCAGCGTTGAAGATCGGGGGACAGGGAACGAAAAACTGTTTTTT	CSVEDRGTGNEKLFF
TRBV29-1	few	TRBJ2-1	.	TGCAGCGTTGACGGCCAGGGGGGCGATGAGCAGTTCTTC	CSVDGQGGDEQFF
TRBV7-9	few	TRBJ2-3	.	TGTGCCAGCAGCACAGACAGCGATAGCACAGATACGCAGTATTTT	CASSTDSDSTDTQYF
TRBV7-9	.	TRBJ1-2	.	TGTGCCAGCAGCTCCGCTAGGGGGGAAATGAATGGCTACACCTTC	CASSSARGEMNGYTF
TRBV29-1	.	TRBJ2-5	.	TGCAGCGTTGAGGATGGTAGGGAGACCCAGTACTTC	CSVEDGRETQYF
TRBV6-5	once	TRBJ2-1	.	TGTGCCAGCAGTTACTCGTCCGCAGGAGAGCAGTTCTTC	CASSYSSAGEQFF
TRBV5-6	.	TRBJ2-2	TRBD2	TGTGCCAGCTTGAGCGGGGGACCTACCGGGGAGCTGTTTTTT	CASLSGGPTGELFF
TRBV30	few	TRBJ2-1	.	TGTGCCTGGAGTCCGGACAATGAGCAGTTCTTC	CAWSPDNEQFF
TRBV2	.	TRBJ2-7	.	TGTGCCAGCAGTGGCCGGGACTCGAGCTCCTACGAGCAGTACTTC	CASSGRDSSSYEQYF
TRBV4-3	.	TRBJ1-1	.	TGCGCCAGCAGCCACGACGACCGAACCGTGGATATGAACACTGAAGCTTTCTTT	CASSHDDRTVDMNTEAFF
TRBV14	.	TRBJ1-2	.	TGTGCCAGCAGCCAAGAATCGGGCAGGGTGTATGGCTACACCTTC	CASSQESGRVYGYTF
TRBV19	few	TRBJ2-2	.	TGTGCCAGTAGTATGGTACCCGGGGAGCTGTTTTTT	CASSMVPGELFF
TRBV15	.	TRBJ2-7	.	TGTGCCACCAGCAGTTGGGGGAACGAGCAGTACTTC	CATSSWGNEQYF
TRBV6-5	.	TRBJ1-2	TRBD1	TGTGCCAGCAGTTACTCCTTCGGGGACAGGGGTGGCTACACCTTC	CASSYSFGDRGGYTF
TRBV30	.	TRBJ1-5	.	TGTGCCTGGAGTGTAACAGGGCGCAATCAGCCCCAGCATTTT	CAWSVTGRNQPQHF
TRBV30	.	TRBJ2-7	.	TGTGCCACTGGACAGACCTACGAGCAGTACTTC	CATGQTYEQYF
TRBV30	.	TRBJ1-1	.	TGTGCCTGGAGAGACCTGGTTGCTAACACTGAAGCTTTCTTT	CAWRDLVANTEAFF
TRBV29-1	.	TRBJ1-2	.	TGCAGCGTTGAAGAAGGGGACTATGGCTACACCTTC	CSVEEGDYGYTF
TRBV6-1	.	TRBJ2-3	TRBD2	TGTGCCAGCAGTGGCCCTAGCGGGGGAGGAGCAGATACGCAGTATTTT	CASSGPSGGGADTQYF
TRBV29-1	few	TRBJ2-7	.	TGCAGCGTCGAGGGCTCTACCTACGAGCAGTACTTC	CSVEGSTYEQYF
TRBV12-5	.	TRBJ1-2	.	TGTGCTAGTGGTTTCTTACAGGGAGCAGATGGCTACACCTTC	CASGFLQGADGYTF
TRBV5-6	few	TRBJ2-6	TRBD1	TGTGCCAGCAGCCCGGGACAGGGTAGCTCTGGGGCCAACGTCCTGACTTTC	CASSPGQGSSGANVLTF
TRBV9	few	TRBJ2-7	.	TGTGCCAGCAGCGTCGGTCGAGACTCCTACGAGCAGTACTTC	CASSVGRDSYEQYF
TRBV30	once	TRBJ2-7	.	TGTGCCTGGAGTGTTAACTACGAGCAGTACTTC	CAWSVNYEQYF
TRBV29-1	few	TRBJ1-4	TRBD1	TGCAGCGTTGTGGTTCCCGACGGGACAGGGGCTGAAAAACTGTTTTTT	CSVVVPDGTGAEKLFF
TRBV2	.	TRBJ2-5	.	TGTGCCAGCAGTGATAGGAGAAAAGAGACCCAGTACTTC	CASSDRRKETQYF
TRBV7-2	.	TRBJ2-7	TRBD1	TGTGCCAGCAGCTACCAGACAGGGTCAGACGAGCAGTACTTC	CASSYQTGSDEQYF
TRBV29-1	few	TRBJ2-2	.	TGCAGCGTCTGGGAGTCCGGGGAGCTGTTTTTT	CSVWESGELFF
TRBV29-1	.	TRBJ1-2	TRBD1	TGCAGCGTGCCGCAAGGGGGCGGCTACACCTTC	CSVPQGGGYTF
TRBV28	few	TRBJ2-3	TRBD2	TGTGCCAGCAGCCATATAGCGGGGGCCCTCACAGATACGCAGTATTTT	CASSHIAGALTDTQYF
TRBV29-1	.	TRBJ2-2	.	TGCAGCGTTACCGGGACACTAAATACCGGGGAGCTGTTTTTT	CSVTGTLNTGELFF
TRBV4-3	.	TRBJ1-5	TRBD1	TGCGCCAGCAGCAAGTGGACAGGGGGCAATCAGCCCCAGCATTTT	CASSKWTGGNQPQHF
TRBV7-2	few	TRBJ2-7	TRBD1	TGTGCCAGCAGCTTAGAGGGACAGGGGCCCTACGAGCAGTACTTC	CASSLEGQGPYEQYF
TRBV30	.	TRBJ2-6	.	TGTGCCTGGAGTAATGGAACTGGGGCCAACGTCCTGACTTTC	CAWSNGTGANVLTF
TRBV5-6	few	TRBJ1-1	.	TGTGCCAGCAGCCGCGTGAGAGACAGGCTGAACACTGAAGCTTTCTTT	CASSRVRDRLNTEAFF